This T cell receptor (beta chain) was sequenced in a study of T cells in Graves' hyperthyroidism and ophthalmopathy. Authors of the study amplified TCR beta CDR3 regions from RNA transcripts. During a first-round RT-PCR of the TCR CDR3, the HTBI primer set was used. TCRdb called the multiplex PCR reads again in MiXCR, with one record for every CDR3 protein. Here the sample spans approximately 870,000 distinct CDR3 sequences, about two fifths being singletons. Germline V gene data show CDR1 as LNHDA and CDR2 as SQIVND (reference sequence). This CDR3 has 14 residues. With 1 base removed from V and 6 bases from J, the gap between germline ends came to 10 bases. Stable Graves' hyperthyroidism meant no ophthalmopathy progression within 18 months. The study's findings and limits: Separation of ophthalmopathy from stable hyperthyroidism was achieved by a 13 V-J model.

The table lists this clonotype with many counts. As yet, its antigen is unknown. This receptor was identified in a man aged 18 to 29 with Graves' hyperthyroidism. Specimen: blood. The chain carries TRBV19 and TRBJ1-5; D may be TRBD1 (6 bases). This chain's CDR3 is CASSIAGAGQPQHF. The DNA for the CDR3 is TGTGCCAGTAGTATAGCAGGGGCAGGTCAGCCCCAGCATTTT.